This passage covers 21 T cell receptor beta chains from one sample sequenced in a study of blood T cell repertoires in COVID-19. Sequencing was performed with immunoSEQ multiplex PCR; in TCRdb, only in-frame clones are kept and a portion is missing. In the table there are about 56,000 clones, roughly 89% of which are singletons. Sequencing was done on a sample of peripheral blood. These receptors were taken from an older woman with COVID-19, enrolled during active disease.

This clone has only one observation. This chain links TRBV5-6 with TRBJ1-2, with 9 bases lining up with TRBD1. The V segment lost 4 bases and the J segment 0 bases; nucleotides outside the gene matches: 4. The germline V gene has CDR1 SGHDT and CDR2 YYEEEE. The length of the CDR3 is 15 residues. The CDR3 loop is CASSPRDRANYGYTF. CDR3 sequence (DNA): TGTGCCAGCAGCCCCCGGGACAGGGCTAACTATGGCTACACCTTC.

The chain couples TRBV21-1 to TRBJ2-5; TRBD2, the table's D call, lacks a check against the DNA. TRBV21-1 is designated a pseudogene. This CDR3 has 13 amino acids. CDR3 nucleotide sequence: TGTGCCAGCAGCAAACTTCTCCTTGAGACCCAGTACTTC. This sequence encodes CASSKLLLETQYF.

The CDR3 loop reads CASSPLGQGIGSYNEQFF. DNA of the CDR3: TGTGCCAGCTCACCATTGGGACAGGGTATAGGGTCCTACAATGAGCAGTTCTTC. The rearrangement joins TRBV18 to TRBJ2-1; TRBD1 matches at 9 bases. The germline V gene encodes CDR1 KGHSH and CDR2 LQKENI. The ends lost 2 bases at V and 1 base at J; junction bases unmatched: 9. This CDR3 region has 18 residues.

The chain recombines TRBV5-4 with TRBJ1-2, with D uncertain. V was pared by 1 base and J by 2 bases, with 9 bases between. Germline assignment: CDR1 SGHNT and CDR2 YYREEE (reference sequence). The CDR3 consists of 14 residues. CDR3 DNA: TGTGCCAGCAGCTTGAATTCGGAGAACTATGGCTACACCTTC. As protein: CASSLNSENYGYTF. Full variable domain (rest looked up from reference TRBV5-4 and TRBJ1-2): ETGVTQSPTHLIKTRGQQVTLRCSSQSGHNTVSWYQQALGQGPQFIFQYYREEENGRGNFPPRFSGLQFPNYSSELNVNALELDDSALYLCASSLNSENYGYTFGSGTRLTVV.

The gene calls are TRBV7-9 and TRBJ1-2; unclear D gene. The V gene's germline CDR1 is SEHNR and CDR2 FQNEAQ (reference sequence). V was trimmed by 0 bases and J by 8 bases, leaving 7 bases between them. This CDR3 has 12 residues. CDR3: CASSLAAGGYTF. CDR3 nucleotide sequence: TGTGCCAGCAGCTTAGCGGCGGGAGGCTACACCTTC.

The sample holds one count of this clone. The chain is built from TRBV7-8 and TRBJ1-1, with 8 bases lining up with TRBD1. CDR1 and CDR2 from the germline V gene are SGHVS and FQNEAQ. The CDR3 has 14 residues. The V and J ends lost 5 bases and 3 bases, in that order; junction bases with no gene match: 5. CDR3 sequence reads: CASSRTTGDTEAFF. In DNA form, the CDR3 reads TGTGCCAGCAGCCGTACGACAGGGGACACTGAAGCTTTCTTT.

This chain uses TRBV11-3 with TRBJ2-5; 10 bases agree with TRBD2. CDR1 and CDR2 from the germline V gene are SGHNT and YENEEA. Trimming at V came to 4 bases and at J to 6 bases, leaving 11 bases not matched to a gene. This CDR3 is 16 amino acids long. CDR3 DNA sequence: TGTGCCAGCAGCTCACCACCCCTAGCGGGGGTAAAGACCCAGTACTTC. Encoded protein: CASSSPPLAGVKTQYF.

The gene calls are TRBV12-3 or TRBV12-4 and TRBJ2-7; a possible D gene is TRBD2 (6 bases). The V and J ends lost 7 bases and 3 bases respectively, with 13 bases between them. The CDR3 consists of 13 residues. The CDR3 reads CASKTRYGYEQYF. The CDR3, as DNA: TGTGCCAGCAAGACTAGATACGGCTACGAGCAGTACTTC.

The genes are TRBV5-5 and TRBJ1-5; D is possibly TRBD1 (5 bases). Germline CDR1 reads SGHKS; CDR2 reads YYEKEE (reference sequence). Deletions cut 0 bases from V and 3 bases from J, with 7 bases between. The CDR3 sequence is 14 residues long. The CDR3 nucleotides read TGTGCCAGCAGCTTGGGACAGTTCAATCAGCCCCAGCATTTT. This encodes CASSLGQFNQPQHF.

The V and J genes are TRBV2 and TRBJ2-7; no definite D call. The CDR3 runs to 14 residues. The V gene's germline CDR1 is SNHLY and CDR2 FYNNEI. Trimming cost V 7 bases and J 3 bases, with 16 bases left between them. The CDR3 DNA follows: TGTGCCAGCAATAGAGGCCTGCTAGGCTACGAGCAGTACTTC. Protein sequence: CASNRGLLGYEQYF.

The rearrangement uses TRBV7-2 and TRBJ1-2; 10 bases align to TRBD1. Germline CDR1 is SGHTA and CDR2 is FQGNSA. This CDR3 has 17 amino acids. V lost 4 bases and J lost 7; bases outside the gene matches: 15. The CDR3 spells CASSSLTGTGDDSGYTF. CDR3 coding DNA: TGTGCCAGCAGCTCCTTGACCGGGACAGGGGACGACTCTGGCTACACCTTC.

V gene TRBV5-1 combines with J gene TRBJ2-7, with D possibly being TRBD2 (6 bases). The CDR3 extends over 15 amino acids. The germline V and J ends were trimmed by 1 base and 0 bases, with 11 bases remaining between them. Germline CDR1 SGHRS, CDR2 YFSETQ. This chain's CDR3 is CASSLTTSSSYEQYF. For the CDR3, the DNA is TGCGCCAGCAGCTTGACCACTAGCTCCTCCTACGAGCAGTACTTC.

The chain has TRBV27 and TRBJ1-1, with unresolved D. This CDR3 region has 13 residues. V was pared by 6 bases and J by 1 base, with 9 bases between. Germline-derived CDR1 and CDR2 are MNHEY and SMNVEV (reference sequence). For the CDR3, the DNA is TGTGCCAGCAGGCCCCCAGGGAACACTGAAGCTTTCTTT. Amino acid sequence: CASRPPGNTEAFF.

The chain joins TRBV30 to TRBJ2-7; D perhaps matches TRBD2 (6 bases). The CDR3 covers 15 residues. The germline gives CDR1 GTSNPN, CDR2 SVGIG (reference sequence). With 0 bases removed from V and 3 bases from J, the gap between germline ends came to 15 bases. The CDR3 spells CAWSVFGGSGYEQYF. CDR3 sequence (DNA): TGTGCCTGGAGTGTTTTTGGGGGGTCAGGCTACGAGCAGTACTTC.

The chain's CDR3 is CATSDFWDRALAPVANYGYTF. DNA for the CDR3: TGTGCCACCAGTGATTTCTGGGACAGGGCCCTAGCCCCGGTAGCTAACTATGGCTACACCTTC. The rearrangement uses TRBV24-1 and TRBJ1-2, with 9 bases lining up with TRBD1. Germline V gives CDR1 KGHDR, CDR2 SFDVKD. The CDR3 is made up of 21 amino acids. J gave up 0 bases and V 1 base, and 17 bases lay outside the gene matches.

V and J are TRBV27 and TRBJ2-3; 9 bases line up with TRBD2. Germline loops: CDR1 MNHEY, CDR2 SMNVEV (reference sequence). J lost 0 bases, V lost 5 bases, and 12 bases had no gene match. The CDR3 length is 18 residues. In DNA, the CDR3 is TGTGCCAGCAGTCCGTACTCTCGACTAGCGGCTAGCACAGATACGCAGTATTTT. Protein product: CASSPYSRLAASTDTQYF.

Comment on this clone: Additional DNA sequences in this sample encode the identical CDR3. The chain couples TRBV19 to TRBJ1-1; D remains ambiguous. The CDR3 covers 14 residues. From germline, CDR1 is LNHDA and CDR2 SQIVND (reference sequence). The V and J ends lost 3 bases and 4 bases respectively, with 12 bases between them. The CDR3 DNA reads as TGTGCCAGTAGTATGTTTGGAGAGGCCACTGAAGCTTTCTTT. It codes for CASSMFGEATEAFF.

The chain has TRBV25-1 and TRBJ1-4, with a possible D match to TRBD1 (5 bases). The germline gives CDR1 MGHDK, CDR2 SYGVNS. The CDR3 is 15 residues long. Between the trimmed V and J ends, which lost 3 bases and 0 bases, there was a span of 8 bases. This CDR3 reads CASSDLQATNEKLFF. The CDR3 bases are TGTGCCAGCAGTGATTTACAGGCAACTAATGAAAAACTGTTTTTT.

The chain links TRBV29-1 to TRBJ2-1; 7 bases fit TRBD1. Losses at the gene ends were 4 bases for V and 6 bases for J; bases not matched to a gene: 6. This CDR3 contains 13 residues. The V gene's germline CDR1 is SQVTM and CDR2 ANQGSEA. DNA of the CDR3: TGCAGCGTTGCGACAGGGTTGGGCAATGAGCAGTTCTTC. Translated, it gives CSVATGLGNEQFF.

Here the CDR3 reads CASSPPGQAYGYTF. As DNA, the CDR3 is TGTGCCAGCAGCCCTCCGGGACAGGCCTATGGCTACACCTTC. The chain employs TRBV7-9 and TRBJ1-2; 8 bases match TRBD1. The CDR3 has 14 residues. CDR1 SEHNR and CDR2 FQNEAQ come from the germline V gene (reference sequence). With V trimmed by 5 bases and J by 4 bases, 6 bases remained unmatched.

This clone appeared a few times. The CDR3 DNA is TGTGCCAGCAGCCAAAATAGACAGGGCAATGGCTACACCTTC. Amino acids: CASSQNRQGNGYTF. This chain uses TRBV14 with TRBJ1-2; 7 bases match TRBD1. V lost 2 bases and J lost 6; bases outside the gene matches: 6. In germline, CDR1 is SGHDN, CDR2 FVKESK. The CDR3 has 14 amino acids.